Below are 23 T cell receptor beta chains sequenced from a single sample in a study of T cell responses to AZD1222 COVID-19 vaccine (dated by TCRdb to the early 2020s). The time point label of this sample denotes: about 28 days (+/-7) after the second vaccine dose. Libraries were constructed by the immunoSEQ multiplex PCR assay. The table comes from immuneACCESS by way of TCRdb, which keeps in-frame sequences with V and J called. Part of the clones is missing from these tables; in studies checked, under half for an unresolved V gene and the rest for unknown reasons. For this sample the table gives about 130,000 clones, of which around 83% were detected only once. Less than 5.5% of the sample lies in the top ten. Specimen: peripheral blood, collected 28 days after the second AZD1222 dose. Receptors were obtained from an adult who received the AZD1222 COVID-19 vaccine.

A few counts support this clone. J is TRBJ1-4 and V is TRBV9, with D tentatively TRBD1 (5 bases). The V end was cut by 3 bases, the J end by 6 bases, with 18 bases between. CDR3 size: 16 residues. From germline, CDR1 is SGDLS and CDR2 YYNGEE. The CDR3 spells CASSALTGQAYEKLFF. The CDR3 DNA is TGTGCCAGCAGCGCGCTAACGGGGCAGGCTTATGAAAAACTGTTTTTT.

The chain uses TRBV28 and TRBJ2-1; 7 positions match TRBD1. The CDR3 contains 14 residues. The V and J ends lost 6 bases and 2 bases, in that order; junction bases with no gene match: 4. Germline CDR1 MDHEN, CDR2 SYDVKM. This CDR3 is CASSEGQTYNEQFF. In nucleotides, the CDR3 is TGTGCCAGCAGCGAGGGACAGACCTACAATGAGCAGTTCTTC.

The chain joins TRBV28 to TRBJ1-5; D remains unclear. Germline CDR1 is MDHEN and CDR2 is SYDVKM. CDR3 length equals 14 residues. V was pared by 3 bases and J by 0 bases, with 6 bases between. The CDR3 nucleotides are TGTGCCAGCAGTTTTCTTGATAGCAATCAGCCCCAGCATTTT. Its protein is CASSFLDSNQPQHF.

This clone was seen once. V and J are TRBV5-6 and TRBJ1-1; no definite D call. Per germline, CDR1 SGHDT and CDR2 YYEEEE. This CDR3 has 14 amino acids. Trimming took 0 bases from V and 2 from J, leaving 8 bases between them. DNA of the CDR3: TGTGCCAGCAGCTTGGGGCGGAAAAACACTGAAGCTTTCTTT. Protein sequence: CASSLGRKNTEAFF.

This clone was detected only a few times. The V gene is TRBV15, the J gene TRBJ2-6; unclear D gene. This CDR3 is built from 14 residues. Germline V gene lookup returns CDR1 LNHNV and CDR2 YYDKDF (reference sequence). V dropped 1 base and J dropped 1 base, with 2 bases sitting between them. CDR3 nucleotides: TGTGCCACCAGCAGAGGGTCTGGGGCCAACGTCCTGACTTTC. This gives the protein CATSRGSGANVLTF.

V gene TRBV5-4 combines with J gene TRBJ1-6; a weak D match, TRBD1 (5 bases). V was clipped by 2 bases and J by 4 bases, with 10 bases between them. CDR1 is SGHNT, CDR2 YYREEE, per germline (reference sequence). The length of the CDR3 is 15 residues. CDR3 protein: CASSLRGTYNSPLHF. In nucleotides, the CDR3 is TGTGCCAGCAGCTTAAGGGGCACTTATAATTCACCCCTCCACTTT.

The chain is built from TRBV25-1 and TRBJ1-4; 7 bases agree with TRBD1. The CDR3 sequence is 14 residues long. Trimming at V came to 3 bases and at J to 8 bases, leaving 6 bases not matched to a gene. The germline gives CDR1 MGHDK, CDR2 SYGVNS. CDR3 loop: CASSDHGTAEKLFF. CDR3 nucleotides: TGTGCCAGCAGTGACCATGGGACAGCCGAAAAACTGTTTTTT.

The table lists this clone with a count of one. The chain recombines TRBV7-2 with TRBJ2-5, with 12 bases identical to TRBD2. Trimming cost V 4 bases and J 3 bases; bases outside gene matches: 6. Germline-derived CDR1 and CDR2 are SGHTA and FQGNSA. The CDR3 covers 16 residues. CDR3 in DNA: TGTGCCAGCAGCTACGGAGGACTAGCGGGGAAAGAGACCCAGTACTTC. Its translation: CASSYGGLAGKETQYF.

The genes are TRBV27 and TRBJ1-1, with TRBD1 as a possible D gene (5 bases). Trimming took off 5 bases at V and 0 bases at J, with 13 bases between the two ends. Germline CDR1 is MNHEY and CDR2 is SMNVEV (reference sequence). This CDR3 has 15 amino acids. The CDR3, as DNA: TGTGCCAGCAGTCACTCAGGGAATCTGAACACTGAAGCTTTCTTT. Translation: CASSHSGNLNTEAFF.

V and J are TRBV28 and TRBJ1-5; D is unclear. The CDR3 consists of 18 residues. Looked up from germline, CDR1 is MDHEN and CDR2 is SYDVKM. The V and J ends lost 6 bases and 0 bases respectively, with 21 bases between them. The CDR3 coding sequence is TGTGCCAGCAGACATCGGATGACACTAGACTATAGCAATCAGCCCCAGCATTTT. It specifies CASRHRMTLDYSNQPQHF.

This clone was observed once. The chain employs TRBV3-1 (or the pseudogene TRBV3-2) and TRBJ2-5; D remains unclear. V gave up 3 bases and J gave up 3 bases, with 2 bases separating them. The germline CDR1 and CDR2 sequences are LGHDT and YNNKEL (reference sequence). The CDR3 has 11 amino acids. CDR3 in DNA: TGTGCCAGCAGCCACAAAGAGACCCAGTACTTC. It specifies CASSHKETQYF.

The chain couples TRBV5-4 to TRBJ2-6; D gene ambiguous. Germline V gene lookup returns CDR1 SGHNT and CDR2 YYREEE (reference sequence). The CDR3 is 15 amino acids. Trimming shortened V by 4 bases and J by 0 bases, and 8 bases separated the two germline ends. In DNA form, the CDR3 reads TGTGCCAGCAGCCCACCGATCTCTGGGGCCAACGTCCTGACTTTC. Translation: CASSPPISGANVLTF.

The gene calls are TRBV5-1 and TRBJ1-6; the D gene is possibly TRBD1 (5 bases). This CDR3 comprises 14 residues. Germline values: CDR1 SGHRS, CDR2 YFSETQ. V lost 3 bases, J lost 7 bases, and 11 bases lay in between. CDR3 in DNA: TGCGCCAGCAGCTCAGGGCTTCCGAATTCACCCCTCCACTTT. Protein sequence: CASSSGLPNSPLHF.

The chain couples TRBV5-4 to TRBJ1-1; TRBD1 matches at 10 bases. V lost 3 bases and J lost 0; bases outside the gene matches: 8. Germline V gene data show CDR1 as SGHNT and CDR2 as YYREEE (reference sequence). The CDR3 is made up of 17 amino acids. Here the CDR3 DNA reads TGTGCCAGCAGCTCTGACAGGGGGCTCCTTATGAACACTGAAGCTTTCTTT. Translation: CASSSDRGLLMNTEAFF. Variable domain in full (rest from reference TRBV5-4 and TRBJ1-1): ETGVTQSPTHLIKTRGQQVTLRCSSQSGHNTVSWYQQALGQGPQFIFQYYREEENGRGNFPPRFSGLQFPNYSSELNVNALELDDSALYLCASSSDRGLLMNTEAFFGQGTRLTVV.

The V and J genes are TRBV4-2 and TRBJ1-2, with no clear D. Germline-derived CDR1 and CDR2 are LGHNA and YNFKEQ. V lost 0 bases, J lost 0 bases, and 14 bases lay in between. The CDR3 extends over 17 amino acids. The CDR3 spells CASSQDVYGRSNYGYTF. Written as DNA, the CDR3 is TGTGCCAGCAGCCAAGATGTATACGGGAGGTCTAACTATGGCTACACCTTC.

The chain combines TRBV7-6 with TRBJ1-1; 11 bases are shared with TRBD1. The CDR3 runs 15 residues. J lost 2 bases, V lost 4 bases, and 3 bases had no gene match. Germline V gives CDR1 SGHVS, CDR2 FNYEAQ. The CDR3 sequence is CASSSGQGGNTEAFF. The CDR3 DNA follows: TGTGCCAGCAGCTCGGGACAGGGGGGAAACACTGAAGCTTTCTTT.

V and J are TRBV2 and TRBJ1-5; 8 bases fit TRBD1. The CDR3 is 15 residues long. V dropped 1 base and J dropped 5; count of bases not matched to a gene: 4. Germline values: CDR1 SNHLY, CDR2 FYNNEI. CDR3 amino acids: CASSEGQGSYQPQHF. DNA for the CDR3: TGTGCCAGCAGTGAAGGACAGGGGAGTTATCAGCCCCAGCATTTT.

This clone has just a few counts. The chain carries TRBV4-1 and TRBJ1-5, with D unresolved. This CDR3 has 13 amino acids. Trimming removed 3 bases from V and 11 bases from J, with 14 bases in between. Germline V gene sequence: CDR1 MGHRA, CDR2 YSYEKL. The CDR3 sequence: CASSHREREAQHF. In nucleotides, the CDR3 is TGCGCCAGCAGCCATCGGGAAAGGGAGGCCCAGCATTTT.

The CDR3 DNA sequence: TGTGCCAGCAGAAAACGAACAGGTGAAAAACTGTTTTTT. As protein: CASRKRTGEKLFF. V usage is TRBV28 and J usage is TRBJ1-4; tentatively, D is TRBD1 (5 bases). Germline assignment: CDR1 MDHEN and CDR2 SYDVKM. The CDR3 contains 13 residues. Trimming cost V 6 bases and J 7 bases, with 12 bases left between them.

This chain connects TRBV11-2 to TRBJ2-5, with TRBD2 identical over 8 bases. The CDR3 length is 16 residues. Germline CDR1 and CDR2: SGHAT and FQNNGV. With V trimmed by 1 base and J by 2 bases, 6 bases remained unmatched. The DNA of the CDR3 is TGTGCCAGCAGCTTAGCTCAGCGGGGGCCACAAGAGACCCAGTACTTC. It encodes CASSLAQRGPQETQYF.

In this sample, this clone turned up a few times. This sequence joins TRBV28 and TRBJ1-1, with 7 bases matching TRBD1. Trimming cost V 2 bases and J 10 bases; bases outside gene matches: 1. Germline CDR1 MDHEN, CDR2 SYDVKM. The CDR3 is 11 residues long. CDR3 amino acids: CASSLQGVAFF. Written as DNA, the CDR3 is TGTGCCAGCAGTTTACAGGGGGTAGCTTTCTTT.

CDR3 DNA: TGTGCCACCAGTGACGCGGGGGGGCCGGCAGAGACCCAGTACTTC. Its protein product is CATSDAGGPAETQYF. This chain uses TRBV24-1 with TRBJ2-5, with 9 bases identical to TRBD2. Germline assignment: CDR1 KGHDR and CDR2 SFDVKD. The length of the CDR3 is 15 residues. J gave up 4 bases and V 4 bases, and 6 bases lay outside the gene matches.

The chain recombines TRBV3-1 (or the pseudogene TRBV3-2) with TRBJ2-1; D is ambiguous. Germline values: CDR1 LGHDT, CDR2 YNNKEL (reference sequence). This CDR3 region has 12 residues. V was clipped by 6 bases and J by 8 bases, with 11 bases between them. The CDR3 sequence is CASRPDWDEQFF. The DNA for the CDR3 is TGTGCCAGCAGGCCTGACTGGGATGAGCAGTTCTTC.